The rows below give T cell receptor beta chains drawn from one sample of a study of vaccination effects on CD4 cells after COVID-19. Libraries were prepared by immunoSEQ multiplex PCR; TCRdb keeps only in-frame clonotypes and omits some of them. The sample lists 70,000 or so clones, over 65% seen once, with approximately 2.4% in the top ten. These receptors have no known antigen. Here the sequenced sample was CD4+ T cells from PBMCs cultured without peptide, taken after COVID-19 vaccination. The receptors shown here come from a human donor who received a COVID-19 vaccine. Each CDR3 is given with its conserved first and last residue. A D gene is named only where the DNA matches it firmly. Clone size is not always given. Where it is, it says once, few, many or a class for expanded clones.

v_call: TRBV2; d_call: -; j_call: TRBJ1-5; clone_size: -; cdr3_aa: CASNTGGGDQPQHF; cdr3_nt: TGTGCCAGCAACACAGGAGGAGGTGATCAGCCCCAGCATTTT
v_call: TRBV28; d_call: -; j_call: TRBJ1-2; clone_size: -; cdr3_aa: CASTTEGVRGYTF; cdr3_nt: TGTGCCAGCACCACCGAGGGGGTACGGGGCTACACCTTC
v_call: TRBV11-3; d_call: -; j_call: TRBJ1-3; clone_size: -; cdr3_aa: CASSRDGVEGNTIYF; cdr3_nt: TGTGCCAGCAGCCGCGACGGGGTAGAAGGAAACACCATATATTTT
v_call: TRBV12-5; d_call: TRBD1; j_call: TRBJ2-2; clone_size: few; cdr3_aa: CASGLGSLGQGANTGELFF; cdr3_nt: TGTGCTAGTGGTTTGGGGTCTCTGGGACAGGGGGCCAACACCGGGGAGCTGTTTTTT
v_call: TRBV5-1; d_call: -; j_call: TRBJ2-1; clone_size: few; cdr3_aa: CASSLGGTGNEQFF; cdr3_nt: TGCGCCAGCAGCTTGGGGGGTACAGGGAATGAGCAGTTCTTC
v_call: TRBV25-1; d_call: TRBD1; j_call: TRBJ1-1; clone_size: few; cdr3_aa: CASSVSDRGPEAFF; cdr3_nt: TGTGCCAGCAGTGTTTCCGACAGGGGCCCTGAAGCTTTCTTT
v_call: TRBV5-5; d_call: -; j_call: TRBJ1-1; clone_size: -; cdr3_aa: CASTQRMNTEAFF; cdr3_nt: TGTGCCAGCACACAGAGAATGAACACTGAAGCTTTCTTT
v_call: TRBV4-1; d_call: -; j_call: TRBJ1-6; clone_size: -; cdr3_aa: CASSPSLTNSPLHF; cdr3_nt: TGCGCCAGCAGCCCCTCACTTACTAATTCACCCCTCCACTTT
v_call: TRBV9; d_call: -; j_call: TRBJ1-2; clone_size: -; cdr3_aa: CASSVEGTYGYTF; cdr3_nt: TGTGCCAGCAGCGTAGAGGGGACCTATGGCTACACCTTC
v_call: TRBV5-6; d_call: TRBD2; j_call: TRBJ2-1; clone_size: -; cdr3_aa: CASSLLGGAELDEQFF; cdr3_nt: TGTGCCAGCAGCTTGCTCGGGGGGGCCGAACTCGATGAGCAGTTCTTC
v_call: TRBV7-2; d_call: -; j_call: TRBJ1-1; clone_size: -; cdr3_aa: CASSLTAKNTEAFF; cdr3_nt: TGTGCCAGCAGCTTGACAGCCAAGAACACTGAAGCTTTCTTT
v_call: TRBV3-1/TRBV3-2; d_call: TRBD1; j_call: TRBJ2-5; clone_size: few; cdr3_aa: CASSQMTGETQYF; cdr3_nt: TGTGCCAGCAGCCAAATGACAGGGGAGACCCAGTACTTC
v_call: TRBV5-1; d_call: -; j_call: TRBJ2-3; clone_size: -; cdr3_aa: CASSSSGDVDTQYF; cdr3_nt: TGCGCCAGCAGCAGCTCCGGAGACGTAGATACGCAGTATTTT
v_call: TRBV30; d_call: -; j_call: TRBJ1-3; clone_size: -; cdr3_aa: CAWSVGVDGNTIYF; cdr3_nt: TGTGCCTGGAGTGTGGGGGTAGACGGAAACACCATATATTTT
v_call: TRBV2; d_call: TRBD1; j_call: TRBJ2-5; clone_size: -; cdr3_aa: CASSQQGAETQYF; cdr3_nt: TGTGCCAGCAGTCAACAGGGGGCAGAGACCCAGTACTTC
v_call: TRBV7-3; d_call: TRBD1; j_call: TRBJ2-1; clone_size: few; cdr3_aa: CASSTRTGADNEQFF; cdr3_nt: TGTGCCAGCAGCACCCGGACAGGAGCCGACAATGAGCAGTTCTTC
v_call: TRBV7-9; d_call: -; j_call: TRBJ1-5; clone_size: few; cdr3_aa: CASSLSGTGVNQPQHF; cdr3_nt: TGTGCCAGCAGCTTATCGGGGACGGGGGTCAATCAGCCCCAGCATTTT
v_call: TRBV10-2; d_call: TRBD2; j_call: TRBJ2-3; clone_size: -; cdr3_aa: CASGPQRGSTDTQYF; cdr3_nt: TGCGCCAGCGGGCCACAGCGGGGCAGCACAGATACGCAGTATTTT
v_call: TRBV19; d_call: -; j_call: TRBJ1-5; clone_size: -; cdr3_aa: CASSAGLGQPQHF; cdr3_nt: TGTGCCAGTAGTGCCGGGTTGGGGCAGCCCCAGCATTTT
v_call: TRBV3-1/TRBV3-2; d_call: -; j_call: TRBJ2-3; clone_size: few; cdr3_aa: CASSRQSTDTQYF; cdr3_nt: TGTGCCAGCAGTCGACAGAGCACAGATACGCAGTATTTT
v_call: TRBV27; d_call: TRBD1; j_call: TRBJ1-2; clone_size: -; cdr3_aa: CASTSLGQGENYGYTF; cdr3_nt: TGTGCCAGCACCTCTTTGGGACAGGGGGAAAACTATGGCTACACCTTC
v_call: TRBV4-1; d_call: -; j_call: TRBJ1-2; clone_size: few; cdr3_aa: CASSQEVNLNYGYTF; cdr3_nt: TGCGCCAGCAGCCAAGAGGTGAATCTTAACTATGGCTACACCTTC
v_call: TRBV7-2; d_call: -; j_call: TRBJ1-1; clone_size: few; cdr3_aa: CASSFTWNTEAFF; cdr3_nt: TGTGCCAGCAGCTTTACATGGAACACTGAAGCTTTCTTT
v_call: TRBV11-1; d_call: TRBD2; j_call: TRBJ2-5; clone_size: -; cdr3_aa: CASSLGIGGGETQYF; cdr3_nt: TGTGCCAGCAGCTTAGGGATAGGCGGGGGAGAGACCCAGTACTTC
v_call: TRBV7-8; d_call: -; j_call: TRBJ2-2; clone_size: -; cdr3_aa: CASSFPGTSTGELFF; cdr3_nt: TGTGCCAGCAGCTTCCCCGGGACGTCCACCGGGGAGCTGTTTTTT
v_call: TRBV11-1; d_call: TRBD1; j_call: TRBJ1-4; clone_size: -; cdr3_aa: CASSPDRGLNEKLFF; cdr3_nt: TGTGCCAGCAGCCCGGACAGGGGGCTTAATGAAAAACTGTTTTTT
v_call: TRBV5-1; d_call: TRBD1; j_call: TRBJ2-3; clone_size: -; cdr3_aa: CASRSGTGGDTQYF; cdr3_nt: TGCGCCAGCAGGTCCGGGACAGGGGGAGATACGCAGTATTTT
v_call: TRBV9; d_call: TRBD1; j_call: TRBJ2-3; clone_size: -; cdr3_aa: CASSVGTGPLLTDTQYF; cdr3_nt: TGTGCCAGCAGCGTAGGGACAGGCCCACTCCTCACAGATACGCAGTATTTT
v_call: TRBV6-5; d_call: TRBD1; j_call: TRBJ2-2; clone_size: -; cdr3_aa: CASSYDRGTGELFF; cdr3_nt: TGTGCCAGCAGTTACGACAGGGGCACCGGGGAGCTGTTTTTT
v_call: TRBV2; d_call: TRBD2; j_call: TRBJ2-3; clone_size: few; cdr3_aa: CASTLGLAGPDTQYF; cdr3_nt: TGTGCCAGCACCCTAGGACTAGCGGGGCCCGATACGCAGTATTTT
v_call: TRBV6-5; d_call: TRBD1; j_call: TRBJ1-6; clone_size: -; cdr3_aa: CASRAGDRVLSPLHF; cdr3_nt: TGTGCCAGCAGGGCCGGCGACAGGGTTCTTTCACCCCTCCACTTT
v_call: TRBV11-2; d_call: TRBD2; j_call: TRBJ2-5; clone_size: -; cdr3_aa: CASSFSSGGTTRETQYF; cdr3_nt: TGTGCCAGCAGCTTTAGTAGCGGGGGCACTACCAGGGAGACCCAGTACTTC
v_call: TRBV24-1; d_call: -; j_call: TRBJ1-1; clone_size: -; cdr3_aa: CATSGTDGTTEAFF; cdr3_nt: TGTGCCACCAGTGGCACGGACGGGACGACTGAAGCTTTCTTT
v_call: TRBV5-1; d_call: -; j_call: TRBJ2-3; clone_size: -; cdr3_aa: CASSLAGEDTQYF; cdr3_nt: TGCGCCAGCAGCTTGGCCGGGGAAGATACGCAGTATTTT
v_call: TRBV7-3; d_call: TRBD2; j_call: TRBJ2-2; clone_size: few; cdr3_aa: CASSLTARWASGNTGELFF; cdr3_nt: TGTGCCAGCAGCTTAACCGCGCGGTGGGCTAGCGGGAACACCGGGGAGCTGTTTTTT
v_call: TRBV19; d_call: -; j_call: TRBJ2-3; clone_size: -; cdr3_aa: CASSTGTAEGSDTQYF; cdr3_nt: TGTGCCAGTAGTACCGGGACGGCGGAGGGGTCTGATACGCAGTATTTT
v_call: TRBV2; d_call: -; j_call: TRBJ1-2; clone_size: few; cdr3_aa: CASTGEGGYTF; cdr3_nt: TGTGCCAGCACAGGGGAGGGTGGCTACACCTTC
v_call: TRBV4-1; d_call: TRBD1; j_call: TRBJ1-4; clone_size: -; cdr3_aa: CASSLWDREGEKLFF; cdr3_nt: TGCGCCAGCAGCCTCTGGGACAGAGAAGGGGAAAAACTGTTTTTT
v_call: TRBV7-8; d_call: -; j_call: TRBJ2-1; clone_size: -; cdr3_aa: CASTHRFYNEQFF; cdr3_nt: TGTGCCAGCACCCACAGGTTCTACAATGAGCAGTTCTTC
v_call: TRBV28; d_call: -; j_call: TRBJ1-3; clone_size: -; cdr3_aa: CASSLPLRSGNTIYF; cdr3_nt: TGTGCCAGCAGTTTACCCCTCCGCTCTGGAAACACCATATATTTT
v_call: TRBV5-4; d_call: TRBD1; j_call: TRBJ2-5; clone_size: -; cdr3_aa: CASSTRTGSMETQYF; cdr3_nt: TGTGCCAGCAGCACAAGGACAGGGTCAATGGAGACCCAGTACTTC
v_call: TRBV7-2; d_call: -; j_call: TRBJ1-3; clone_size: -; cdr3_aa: CASSSQHLSGNTIYF; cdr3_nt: TGTGCCAGCAGCTCCCAACACCTCTCTGGAAACACCATATATTTT
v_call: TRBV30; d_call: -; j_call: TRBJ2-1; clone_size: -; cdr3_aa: CAWSTGLNNEQFF; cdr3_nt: TGTGCCTGGAGCACAGGGCTCAACAATGAGCAGTTCTTC